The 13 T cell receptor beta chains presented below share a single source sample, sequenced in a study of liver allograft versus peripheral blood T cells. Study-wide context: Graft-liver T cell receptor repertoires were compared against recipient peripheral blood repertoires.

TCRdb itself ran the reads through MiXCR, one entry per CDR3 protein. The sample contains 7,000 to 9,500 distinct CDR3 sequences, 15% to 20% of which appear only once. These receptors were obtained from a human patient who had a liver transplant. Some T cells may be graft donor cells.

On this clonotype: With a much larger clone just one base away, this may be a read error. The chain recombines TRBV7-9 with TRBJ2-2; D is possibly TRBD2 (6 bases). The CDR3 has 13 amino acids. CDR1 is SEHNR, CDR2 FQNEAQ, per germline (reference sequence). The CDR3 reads CVGGAMNTGELFF. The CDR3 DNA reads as TGTGTCGGAGGGGCCATGAACACCGGGGAGCTGTTTTTT.

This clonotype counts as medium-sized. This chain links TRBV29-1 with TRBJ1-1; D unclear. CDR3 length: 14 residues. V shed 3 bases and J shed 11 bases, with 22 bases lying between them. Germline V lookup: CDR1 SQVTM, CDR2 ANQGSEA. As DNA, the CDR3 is TGCAGCGTTGAGACAAGAAGAACAGTTAGGGATGCTTTCTTT. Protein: CSVETRRTVRDAFF.

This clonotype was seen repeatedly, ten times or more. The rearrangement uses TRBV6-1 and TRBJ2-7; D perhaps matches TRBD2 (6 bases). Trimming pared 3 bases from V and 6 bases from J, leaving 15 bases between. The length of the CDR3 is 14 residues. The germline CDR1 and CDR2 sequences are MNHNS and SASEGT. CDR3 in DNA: TGTGCCAGCAGTGATCGGGACTTCCGCGCCGAGCAGTACTTC. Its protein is CASSDRDFRAEQYF.

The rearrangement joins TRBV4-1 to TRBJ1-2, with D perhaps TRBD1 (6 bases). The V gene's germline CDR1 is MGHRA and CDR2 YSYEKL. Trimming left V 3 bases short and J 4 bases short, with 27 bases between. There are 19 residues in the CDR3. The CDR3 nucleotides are TGCGCCAGCAGCCAGGGGTTTTTAGGACAGTCCAAATCCTCCTATGGCTACACCTTC. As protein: CASSQGFLGQSKSSYGYTF.

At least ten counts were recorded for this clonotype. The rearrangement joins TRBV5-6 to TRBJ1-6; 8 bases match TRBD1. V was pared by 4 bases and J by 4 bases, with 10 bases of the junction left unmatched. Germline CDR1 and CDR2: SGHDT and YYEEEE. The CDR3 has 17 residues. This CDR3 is CASSGDTGGIYNSPLHF. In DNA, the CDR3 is TGTGCCAGCAGCGGAGACACAGGGGGGATTTATAATTCACCCCTCCACTTT.

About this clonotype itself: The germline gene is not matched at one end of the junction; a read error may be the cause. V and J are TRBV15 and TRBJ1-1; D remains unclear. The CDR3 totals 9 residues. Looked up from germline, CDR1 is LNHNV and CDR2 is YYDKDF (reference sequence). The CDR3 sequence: CATSIFRRF. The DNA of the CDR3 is TGTGCCACCAGCATTTTCCGGCGCTTT.

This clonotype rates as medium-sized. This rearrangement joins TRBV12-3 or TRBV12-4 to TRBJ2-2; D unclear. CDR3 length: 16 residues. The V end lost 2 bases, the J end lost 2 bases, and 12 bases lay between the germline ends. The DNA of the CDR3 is TGTGCCAGCAGTTTACGAGGCGTCGGAAACACCGGGGAGCTGTTTTTT. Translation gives CASSLRGVGNTGELFF.

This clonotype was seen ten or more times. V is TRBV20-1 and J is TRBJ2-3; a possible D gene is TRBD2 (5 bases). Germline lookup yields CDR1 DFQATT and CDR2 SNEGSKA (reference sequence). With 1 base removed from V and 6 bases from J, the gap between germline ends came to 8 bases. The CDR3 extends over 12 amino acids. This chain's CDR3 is CSARGLRDTQYF. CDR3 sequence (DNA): TGCAGTGCTAGAGGACTAAGGGATACGCAGTATTTT.

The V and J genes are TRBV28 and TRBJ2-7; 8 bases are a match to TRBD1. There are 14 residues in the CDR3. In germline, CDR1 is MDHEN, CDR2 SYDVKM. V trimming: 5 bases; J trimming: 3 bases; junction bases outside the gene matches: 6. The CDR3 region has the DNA TGTGCCAGCAGTGACAGGGGTTTGGGCTACGAGCAGTACTTC. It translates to CASSDRGLGYEQYF.

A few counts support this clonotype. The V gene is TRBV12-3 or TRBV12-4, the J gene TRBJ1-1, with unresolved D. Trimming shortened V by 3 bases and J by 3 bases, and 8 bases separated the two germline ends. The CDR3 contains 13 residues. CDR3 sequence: CASSFIGDTEAFF. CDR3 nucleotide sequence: TGTGCCAGCAGTTTTATCGGTGACACTGAAGCTTTCTTT.

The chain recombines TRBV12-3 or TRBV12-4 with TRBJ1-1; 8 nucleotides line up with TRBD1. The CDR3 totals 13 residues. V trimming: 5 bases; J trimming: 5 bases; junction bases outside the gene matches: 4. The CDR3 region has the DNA TGTGCCAGCAGTCTGACAGGGGAAACTGAAGCTTTCTTT. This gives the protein CASSLTGETEAFF.

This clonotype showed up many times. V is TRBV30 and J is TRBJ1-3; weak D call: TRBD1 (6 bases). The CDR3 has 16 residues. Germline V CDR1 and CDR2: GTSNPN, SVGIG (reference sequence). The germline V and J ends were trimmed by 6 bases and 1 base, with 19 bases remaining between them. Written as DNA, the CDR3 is TGTGCCTGTCAAACTGGCAGGGGACATTCTGGAAACACCATATATTTT. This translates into CACQTGRGHSGNTIYF.

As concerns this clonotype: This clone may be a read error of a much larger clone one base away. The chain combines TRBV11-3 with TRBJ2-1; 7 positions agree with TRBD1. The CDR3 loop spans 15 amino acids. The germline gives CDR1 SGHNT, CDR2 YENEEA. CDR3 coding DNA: TGTGCCAGCAGCCTAGGGACAGCGGCGAGAGATGAGAAGTTCTTC. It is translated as CASSLGTAARDEKFF.